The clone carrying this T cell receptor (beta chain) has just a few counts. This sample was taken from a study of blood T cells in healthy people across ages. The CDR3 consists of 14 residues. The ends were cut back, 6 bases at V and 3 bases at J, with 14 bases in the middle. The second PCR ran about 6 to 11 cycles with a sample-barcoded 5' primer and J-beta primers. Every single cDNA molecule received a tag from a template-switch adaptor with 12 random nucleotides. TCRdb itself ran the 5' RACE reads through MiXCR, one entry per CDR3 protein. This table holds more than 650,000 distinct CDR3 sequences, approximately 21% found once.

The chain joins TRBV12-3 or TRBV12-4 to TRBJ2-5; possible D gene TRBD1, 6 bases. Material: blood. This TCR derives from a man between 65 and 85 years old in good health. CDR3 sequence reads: CASRTGTSKETQYF. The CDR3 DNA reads TGTGCCAGCAGGACTGGGACAAGCAAAGAGACCCAGTACTTC.